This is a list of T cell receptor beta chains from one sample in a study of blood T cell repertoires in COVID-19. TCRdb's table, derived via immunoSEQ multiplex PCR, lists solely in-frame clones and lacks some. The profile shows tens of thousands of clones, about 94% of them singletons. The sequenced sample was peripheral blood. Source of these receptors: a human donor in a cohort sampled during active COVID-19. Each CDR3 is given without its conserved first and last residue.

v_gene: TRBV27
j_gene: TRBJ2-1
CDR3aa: ASRTSSYNEQF

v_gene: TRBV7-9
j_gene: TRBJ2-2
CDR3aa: ASSLEGTVPIGELF

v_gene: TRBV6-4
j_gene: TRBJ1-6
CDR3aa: ASGRQANSPLH

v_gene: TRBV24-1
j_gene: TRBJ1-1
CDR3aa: ATSYRETEAF

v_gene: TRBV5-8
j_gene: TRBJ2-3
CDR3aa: ASTRWLIRGTDTQY

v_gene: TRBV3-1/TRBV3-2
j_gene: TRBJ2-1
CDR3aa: ASSQENVRGFHNEQF

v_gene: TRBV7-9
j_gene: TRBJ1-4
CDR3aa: ASSFTGGDEKLF

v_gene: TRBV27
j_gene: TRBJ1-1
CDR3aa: ASSLSVQGVKKAF

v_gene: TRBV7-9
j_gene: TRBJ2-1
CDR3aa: ASSYGVDEQF

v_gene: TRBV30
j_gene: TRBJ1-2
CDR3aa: AWRTTAFYGYT

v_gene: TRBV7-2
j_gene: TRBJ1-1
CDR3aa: ASSLDGTEAF

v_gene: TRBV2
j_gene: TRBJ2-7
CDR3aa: AVYSRTAYEQY

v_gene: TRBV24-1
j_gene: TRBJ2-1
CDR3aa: ATSEASGSYNEQF

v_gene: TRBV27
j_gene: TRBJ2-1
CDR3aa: ASSYGGGYYNEQF

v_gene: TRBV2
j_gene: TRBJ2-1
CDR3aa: ASSESPLVSDEQF

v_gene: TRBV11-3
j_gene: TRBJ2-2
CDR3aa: ASSRGAGNTGELF

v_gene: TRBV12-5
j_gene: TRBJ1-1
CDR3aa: ASGFIGSSLEAF

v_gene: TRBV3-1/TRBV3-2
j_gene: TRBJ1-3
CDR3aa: ASSQQGMANTIY

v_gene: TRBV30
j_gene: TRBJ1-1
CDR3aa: AWSVRWGQGNTEAF

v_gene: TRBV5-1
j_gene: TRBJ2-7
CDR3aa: ASSITGTGGEQY

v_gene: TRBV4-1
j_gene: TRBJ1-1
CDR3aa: ASSQLLLTNENTEAF

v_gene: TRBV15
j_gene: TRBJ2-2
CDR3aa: ATSGRGNTGELF

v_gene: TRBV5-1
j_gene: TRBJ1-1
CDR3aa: ASSFQGSTEAF

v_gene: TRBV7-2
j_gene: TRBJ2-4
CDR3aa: ASSLAGLAIAKNIQY

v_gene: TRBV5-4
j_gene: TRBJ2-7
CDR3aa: ASSLGGTGVYEQY

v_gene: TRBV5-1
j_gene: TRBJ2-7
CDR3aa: ASRATRDRIYEQY

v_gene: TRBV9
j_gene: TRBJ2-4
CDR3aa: ASSVGVGAAKNIQY

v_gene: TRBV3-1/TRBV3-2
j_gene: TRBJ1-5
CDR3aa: ASSQQGYNQPQH

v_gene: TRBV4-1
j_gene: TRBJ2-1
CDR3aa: ASSHLGLAKFLNEQF

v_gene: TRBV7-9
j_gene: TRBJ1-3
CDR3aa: ASSLWGRDRESGNTIY

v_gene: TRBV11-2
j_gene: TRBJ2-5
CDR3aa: AHGGGSRETQY

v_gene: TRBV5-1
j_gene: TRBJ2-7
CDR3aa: ASSSTGGPYEQY

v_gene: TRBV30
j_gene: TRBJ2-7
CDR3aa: AWRPPGQGNEQY

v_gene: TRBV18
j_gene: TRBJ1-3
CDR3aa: ASSPRQGPGNTIY

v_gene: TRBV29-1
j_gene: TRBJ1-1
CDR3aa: SVENGESTEAF

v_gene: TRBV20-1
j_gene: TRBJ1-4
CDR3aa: SASRGSTNEKLF